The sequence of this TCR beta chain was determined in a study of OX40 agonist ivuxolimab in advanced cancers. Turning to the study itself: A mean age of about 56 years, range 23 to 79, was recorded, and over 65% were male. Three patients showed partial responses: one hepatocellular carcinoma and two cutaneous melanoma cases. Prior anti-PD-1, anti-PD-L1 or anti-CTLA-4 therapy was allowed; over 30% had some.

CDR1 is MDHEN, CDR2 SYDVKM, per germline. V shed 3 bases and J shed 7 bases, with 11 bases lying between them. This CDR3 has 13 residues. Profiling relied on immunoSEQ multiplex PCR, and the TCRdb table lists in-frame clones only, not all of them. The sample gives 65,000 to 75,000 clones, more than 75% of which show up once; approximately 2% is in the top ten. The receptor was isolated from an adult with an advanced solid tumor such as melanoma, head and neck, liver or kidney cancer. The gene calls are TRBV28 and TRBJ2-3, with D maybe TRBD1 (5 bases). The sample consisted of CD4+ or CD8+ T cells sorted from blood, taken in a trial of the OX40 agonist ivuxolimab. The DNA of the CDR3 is TGTGCCAGCAGTTTGAAACAGGCCAATACGCAGTATTTT. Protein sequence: CASSLKQANTQYF.